This TCR beta chain derives from a study of blood T cell repertoires in COVID-19. Study context: Donors in the United States, Italy and Spain gave samples during acute or convalescent COVID-19. T cells, B-cell-depleted T cells, or PBMCs supplied cDNA or gDNA.

The V end was cut by 3 bases, the J end by 6 bases, with 15 bases between. This CDR3 is 15 amino acids long. Per germline, CDR1 LNHDA and CDR2 SQIVND (reference sequence). TCRdb's copy holds only in-frame clones and misses some; the assay was immunoSEQ multiplex PCR. The table has around 120,000 clones, over 65% seen once. What was sequenced was peripheral blood. The V call is TRBV19, the J call TRBJ1-5, with D unresolved. The source of this sequence is a man in his sixties or seventies with acute or convalescent COVID-19. The CDR3 spells CASSMFFHSRQPQHF. CDR3 DNA sequence: TGTGCCAGTAGTATGTTCTTCCATAGCCGTCAGCCCCAGCATTTT.